Below are 15 T cell receptor beta chains sequenced from a single sample in a study of blood T cell repertoires in COVID-19. Generated by immunoSEQ multiplex PCR, the TCRdb table keeps only in-frame clones and is missing some. The sample shows roughly 250,000 clones, approximately 80% of them seen only once. Sequencing input: peripheral blood. These receptors were taken from a woman in her sixties with active or convalescent COVID-19.

This clone was recorded a few times. This chain joins TRBV7-6 and TRBJ2-1, with TRBD1 identical over 9 bases. Trimming took 5 bases from V and 5 from J; bases not matched to a gene: 7. This CDR3 has 15 residues. Germline lookup yields CDR1 SGHVS and CDR2 FNYEAQ. The CDR3 sequence is CASSDGTGRNNEQFF. The CDR3 DNA reads TGTGCCAGCAGCGACGGGACAGGGAGGAACAATGAGCAGTTCTTC.

The chain combines TRBV15 with TRBJ1-2; 11 nucleotides agree with TRBD1. The CDR3 spans 15 residues. From germline, CDR1 is LNHNV and CDR2 YYDKDF (reference sequence). The trim removed 5 bases at V and 5 bases at J, leaving 7 bases unmatched. The chain's CDR3 is CATSSKGQGEYGYTF. The CDR3 DNA is TGTGCCACCAGCTCCAAGGGACAGGGGGAATATGGCTACACCTTC.

This chain links TRBV19 with TRBJ2-1, with D possibly TRBD1 on 5 matching bases. V lost 3 bases and J lost 3, with 12 bases in between. Germline values: CDR1 LNHDA, CDR2 SQIVND (reference sequence). The CDR3 spans 15 residues. The CDR3 sequence: CASSITETVYNEQFF. The CDR3 nucleotides read TGTGCCAGTAGTATCACCGAGACAGTCTACAATGAGCAGTTCTTC. Combining the CDR3 with reference TRBV19 and TRBJ2-1 gives the whole variable domain DGGITQSPKYLFRKEGQNVTLSCEQNLNHDAMYWYRQDPGQGLRLIYYSQIVNDFQKGDIAEGYSVSREKKESFPLTVTSAQKNPTAFYLCASSITETVYNEQFFGPGTRLTVL.

The chain has TRBV5-4 and TRBJ2-3; 9 nucleotides align to TRBD1. Germline-derived CDR1 and CDR2 are SGHNT and YYREEE (reference sequence). Unmatched junction bases numbered 5, after V lost 4 bases and J lost 2 bases. The CDR3 sequence is 15 residues long. This CDR3 is CASSTGTGPTDTQYF. As DNA, the CDR3 is TGTGCCAGCAGCACCGGGACAGGGCCCACAGATACGCAGTATTTT.

V gene TRBV6-6 combines with J gene TRBJ1-1; 7 bases fit TRBD1. The junction had 8 bases not matched to a gene; V was cut back by 0 bases and J by 4 bases. Germline V gene sequence: CDR1 MNHNY, CDR2 SVGAGI (reference sequence). The CDR3 is 16 residues long. The CDR3: CASSYSGTAVGTEAFF. For the CDR3, the DNA is TGTGCCAGCAGTTACTCAGGGACAGCCGTTGGCACTGAAGCTTTCTTT.

The chain has TRBV7-2 and TRBJ2-1; TRBD1 aligns across 8 bases. The ends lost 1 base at V and 5 bases at J; junction bases unmatched: 7. The CDR3 is 16 amino acids. Germline assignment: CDR1 SGHTA and CDR2 FQGNSA. In nucleotides, the CDR3 is TGTGCCAGCAGCTTAGGTTCGGGGACAGGTAACAATGAGCAGTTCTTC. Protein: CASSLGSGTGNNEQFF.

The V gene is TRBV6-5, the J gene TRBJ1-2, with TRBD1 identical over 9 bases. The CDR3 loop spans 15 amino acids. Trimming at V came to 4 bases and at J to 6 bases, leaving 9 bases not matched to a gene. Germline CDR1 is MNHEY and CDR2 is SVGAGI. CDR3 in amino acids: CASSSGTGLADGYTF. The CDR3 nucleotides are TGTGCCAGCAGTTCTGGGACAGGGTTGGCGGATGGCTACACCTTC.

The J gene is TRBJ2-7, the V gene TRBV18, with 9 bases matching TRBD2. This CDR3 comprises 13 residues. The V segment lost 5 bases and the J segment 5 bases; nucleotides outside the gene matches: 4. CDR1 and CDR2 (germline): KGHSH, LQKENI. CDR3: CASSVSGSNEQYF. CDR3 DNA: TGTGCCAGCTCAGTTAGCGGGAGTAACGAGCAGTACTTC.

The genes are TRBV5-1 and TRBJ2-7; 13 positions match TRBD2. This CDR3 has 15 residues. With 4 bases clipped from V and 4 bases from J, the junction kept 5 bases outside the gene matches. Germline loops: CDR1 SGHRS, CDR2 YFSETQ. In nucleotides, the CDR3 is TGCGCCAGCAGCCCGGGACTAGCGGGGAGTTACGAGCAGTACGTC. Translation: CASSPGLAGSYEQYV.

This rearrangement joins TRBV5-1 to TRBJ2-5; 7 bases match TRBD1. The CDR3 extends over 12 amino acids. Germline-derived CDR1 and CDR2 are SGHRS and YFSETQ. The V and J ends lost 4 bases and 13 bases, in that order; junction bases with no gene match: 10. The CDR3 protein is CASSTQTGVPYF. DNA for the CDR3: TGCGCCAGCAGCACACAAACAGGGGTCCCGTACTTC.

The J gene is TRBJ2-5, the V gene TRBV7-8; 9 bases are a match to TRBD2. The CDR3 length is 16 residues. J lost 5 bases, V lost 5 bases, and 12 bases had no gene match. The germline CDR1 and CDR2 sequences are SGHVS and FQNEAQ. The CDR3 spells CASSPPMAGGVETQYF. The CDR3 nucleotides are TGTGCCAGCAGCCCCCCCATGGCGGGGGGGGTGGAGACCCAGTACTTC.

The chain is built from TRBV24-1 and TRBJ1-5; 8 nucleotides line up with TRBD1. Germline V gene data show CDR1 as KGHDR and CDR2 as SFDVKD. CDR3 length: 16 residues. J lost 3 bases, V lost 5 bases, and 8 bases had no gene match. Written as DNA, the CDR3 is TGTGCCACCAGTGGCTATGGACAGGGAGCCAATCAGCCCCAGCATTTT. Its translation is CATSGYGQGANQPQHF.

This chain uses TRBV9 with TRBJ2-2; the D gene is possibly TRBD1 (5 bases). The CDR3 runs to 15 residues. V was clipped by 0 bases and J by 7 bases, with 13 bases between them. Per germline, CDR1 SGDLS and CDR2 YYNGEE. Here the CDR3 reads CASSVDGREGGELFF. CDR3 DNA sequence: TGTGCCAGCAGCGTAGATGGCAGGGAAGGCGGGGAGCTGTTTTTT.

The chain joins TRBV4-1 to TRBJ2-1, with a weak D call TRBD2 (5 bases). There are 14 residues in the CDR3. V lost 3 bases, J lost 6 bases, and 12 bases lay in between. Germline-derived CDR1 and CDR2 are MGHRA and YSYEKL. Written as DNA, the CDR3 is TGCGCCAGCAGCCACGGACTGGAAACCAATGAGCAGTTCTTC. This sequence encodes CASSHGLETNEQFF.

This chain links TRBV27 with TRBJ1-5; D not resolved. Trimming took 6 bases from V and 2 from J, leaving 11 bases between them. From germline, CDR1 is MNHEY and CDR2 SMNVEV (reference sequence). The CDR3 loop spans 14 amino acids. In nucleotides, the CDR3 is TGTGCCAGCAGCTACGGACTAGGCAATCAGCCCCAGCATTTT. It codes for CASSYGLGNQPQHF.